This TCR beta chain was identified during a study of cytomegalovirus exposure and HLA in healthy donors. Regarding the study as a whole: Later analysis revealed greater clonal expansion in HLA-associated TCR beta chains than in equally common others. Most TCR sequences were seen very rarely across donors, but some public TCRs occurred in many.

The PCR made use of 60 Vbeta and 13 Jbeta primers. Method: immunoSEQ multiplex PCR; TCRdb's copy keeps in-frame clones and lacks some. The profile covers 250,000 to 350,000 clones, with 72% appearing a single time and approximately 2.3% taken by the ten largest. The CDR3 has 15 residues. Trimming removed 1 base at V and 5 bases at J, with 14 bases between. The germline V gene encodes CDR1 SGHNT and CDR2 YENEEA. A note on this clone: The antigen remains unidentified.

Sequencing was done on a sample of PBMCs. This sequence was found in a female donor in good health and CMV-seronegative. J is TRBJ1-1 and V is TRBV11-3, with D tentatively TRBD1 (5 bases). Here the CDR3 reads CASSLGGEAGTEAFF. The CDR3 region has the DNA TGTGCCAGCAGCTTAGGAGGGGAAGCGGGGACTGAAGCTTTCTTT.